These 2 T cell receptor beta chains were sequenced from one sample in a study of T-cell memory formation after mild COVID-19. TCRdb re-called the 5' RACE reads with MiXCR, one entry per CDR3 protein. The sample comprises about 360,000 distinct CDR3 sequences, over 13% of which are singletons, and roughly a fifth rests with the top ten. Source material: PBMCs or a T cell subset sorted from them (not recorded which). Receptor source: a man aged 18 to 29 who had mild COVID-19 (a few samples of this study predate the infection). Cell type and time point are not known.

This clonotype was seen a handful of times. The genes are TRBV30 and TRBJ2-4; TRBD1 matches 10 bases. Trimming removed 6 bases from V and 6 bases from J; junction bases left unmatched: 5. This CDR3 spans 13 amino acids. Per the germline V gene, CDR1 is GTSNPN and CDR2 is SVGIG (reference sequence). This CDR3 reads CACTGTGANIQYF. In nucleotides, the CDR3 is TGTGCCTGCACCGGGACAGGGGCAAACATTCAGTACTTC.

This clonotype was observed a few times. This rearrangement joins TRBV13 to TRBJ2-7; 7 bases are shared with TRBD1. Trimming took 5 bases from V and 3 from J; bases not matched to a gene: 10. This CDR3 comprises 15 residues. CDR1 is PRHDT, CDR2 FYEKMQ, per germline (reference sequence). The CDR3 DNA is TGTGCCAGCAGCGCCCAGGTTAGGGGGCGCTACGAGCAGTACTTC. It specifies CASSAQVRGRYEQYF.